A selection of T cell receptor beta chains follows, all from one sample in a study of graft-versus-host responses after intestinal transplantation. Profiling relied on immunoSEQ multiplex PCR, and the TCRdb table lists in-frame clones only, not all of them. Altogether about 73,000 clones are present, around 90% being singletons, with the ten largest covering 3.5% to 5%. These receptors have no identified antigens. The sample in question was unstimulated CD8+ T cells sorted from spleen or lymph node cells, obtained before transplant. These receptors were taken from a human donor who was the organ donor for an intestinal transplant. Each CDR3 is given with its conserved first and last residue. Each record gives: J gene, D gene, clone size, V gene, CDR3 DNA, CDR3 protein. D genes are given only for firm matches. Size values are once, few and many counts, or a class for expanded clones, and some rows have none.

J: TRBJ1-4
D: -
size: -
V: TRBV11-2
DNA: TGTGCCAGCAGCGGACGGAGGGCGGGGGGGGATGAAAAACTGTTTTTT
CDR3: CASSGRRAGGDEKLFF

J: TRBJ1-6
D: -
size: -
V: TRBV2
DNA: TGTGCCAGCAGTGAAGGGCCGGGGATGGGCGCCTATAATTCACCCCTCCACTTT
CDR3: CASSEGPGMGAYNSPLHF

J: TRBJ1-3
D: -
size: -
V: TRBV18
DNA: TGTGCCAGCTCACCCGGACAGACAGGAAACACCATATATTTT
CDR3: CASSPGQTGNTIYF

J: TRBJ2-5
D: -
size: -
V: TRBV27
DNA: TGTGCCAGCAGTTTAAACAGGGAAGAAGAGACCCAGTACTTC
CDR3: CASSLNREEETQYF

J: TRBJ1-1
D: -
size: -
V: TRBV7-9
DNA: TGTGCCAGCAGCTTATCCTCGGGGGCTTTCTTT
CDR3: CASSLSSGAFF

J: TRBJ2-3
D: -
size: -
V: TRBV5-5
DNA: TGTGCCAGCAGCTTGGGTCTTGCACACACAGATACGCAGTATTTT
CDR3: CASSLGLAHTDTQYF

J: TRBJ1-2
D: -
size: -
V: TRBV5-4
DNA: TGTGCCAGCCAGACGGCAGGGCATGGGGGGGTATATGGCTACACCTTC
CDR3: CASQTAGHGGVYGYTF

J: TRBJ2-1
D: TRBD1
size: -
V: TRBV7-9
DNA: TGTGCCAGCAGCTCCGGGACAGGATCCTACAATGAGCAGTTCTTC
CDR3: CASSSGTGSYNEQFF

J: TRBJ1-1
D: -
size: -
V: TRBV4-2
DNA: TGTGCCAGCGGAACTACAGGGACTGAAGCTTTCTTT
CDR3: CASGTTGTEAFF

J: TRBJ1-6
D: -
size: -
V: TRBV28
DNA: TGTGCCAGCACCGTCGGAGGGGTTGATAATTCACCCCTCCACTTT
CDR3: CASTVGGVDNSPLHF

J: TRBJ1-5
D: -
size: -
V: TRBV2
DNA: TGTGCCAGCGGCCCTTTCGCAGTCAATCAGCCCCAGCATTTT
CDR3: CASGPFAVNQPQHF

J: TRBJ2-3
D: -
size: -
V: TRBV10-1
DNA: TGCGCCACCACCCCGGAGGGTAGGAGCACAGATACGCAGTATTTT
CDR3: CATTPEGRSTDTQYF

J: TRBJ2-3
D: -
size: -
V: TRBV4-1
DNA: TGCGCCAGCCGGGACTCGATCACAGATACGCAGTATTTT
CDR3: CASRDSITDTQYF

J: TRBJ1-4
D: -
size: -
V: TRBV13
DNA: TGTGCCAGCAGCTTATGGTTAAGCGAAAAACTGTTTTTT
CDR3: CASSLWLSEKLFF

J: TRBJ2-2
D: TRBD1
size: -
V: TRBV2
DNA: TGTGCCACCCCCACGACAGGGGCTGGTACCGGGGAGCTGTTTTTT
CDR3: CATPTTGAGTGELFF

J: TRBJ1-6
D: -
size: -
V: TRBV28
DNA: TGTGCCAGCAGTGGAGACAGCTCCTATAATTCACCCCTCCACTTT
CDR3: CASSGDSSYNSPLHF

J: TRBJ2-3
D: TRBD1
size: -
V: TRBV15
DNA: TGTGCCACCAGTGCGGACAGGACCACAGATACGCAGTATTTT
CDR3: CATSADRTTDTQYF

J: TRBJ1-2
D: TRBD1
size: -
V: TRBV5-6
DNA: TGTGCCAGCAGCCTCATTACAGGGGGCATCTATGGCTACACCTTC
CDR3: CASSLITGGIYGYTF

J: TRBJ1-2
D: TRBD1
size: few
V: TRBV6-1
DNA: TGTGCCAGCAGTGAAGGGACAGGGGTTGACTATGGCTACACCTTC
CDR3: CASSEGTGVDYGYTF

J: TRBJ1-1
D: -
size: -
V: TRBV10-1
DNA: TGCGCCAGCATTATACCCGGCTTTAGGGGGAGTCTGAACACTGAAGCTTTCTTT
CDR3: CASIIPGFRGSLNTEAFF

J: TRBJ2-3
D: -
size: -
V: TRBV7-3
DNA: TGTGCCAGCAGCTTATTACACACAGATACGCAGTATTTT
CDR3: CASSLLHTDTQYF

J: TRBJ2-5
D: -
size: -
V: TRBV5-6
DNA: TGTGCCAGCAGCTTGGTCCCGACTGCCGGGGAGACCCAGTACTTC
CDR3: CASSLVPTAGETQYF

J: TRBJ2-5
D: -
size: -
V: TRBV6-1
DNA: TGTGCCAGCAGTGAAGCCGGGGTACGGGAGACCCAGTACTTC
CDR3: CASSEAGVRETQYF

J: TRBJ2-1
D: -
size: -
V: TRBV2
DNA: TGTGCCAGCAGTGTATTTGTAGCCACCAACAATGAGCAGTTCTTC
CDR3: CASSVFVATNNEQFF

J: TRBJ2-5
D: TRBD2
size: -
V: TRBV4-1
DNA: TGCGCCAGCAGCCCCAGCGGGGGGGCGGCAGAGACCCAGTACTTC
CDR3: CASSPSGGAAETQYF

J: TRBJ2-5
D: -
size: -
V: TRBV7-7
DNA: TGTGCTAGCAGCTTAGCAAGCGGACCAGAAGAGACCCAGTACTTC
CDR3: CASSLASGPEETQYF

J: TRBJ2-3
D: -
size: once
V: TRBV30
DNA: TGTGCCTGGAGTACAGGGCTGGGGGCAGATACGCAGTATTTT
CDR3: CAWSTGLGADTQYF

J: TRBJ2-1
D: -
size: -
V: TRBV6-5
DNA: TGTGCCAGCATAAATTCCTACAATGAGCAGTTCTTC
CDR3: CASINSYNEQFF

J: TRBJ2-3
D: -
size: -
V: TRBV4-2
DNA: TGTGCCAGCAGCCAAGCTCAGGGGCCCTTCAACACAGATACGCAGTATTTT
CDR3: CASSQAQGPFNTDTQYF

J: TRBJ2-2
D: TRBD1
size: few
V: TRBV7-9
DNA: TGTGCCAGCAGCTTCGTACCGGGACAGGGCTACACCGGGGAGCTGTTTTTT
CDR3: CASSFVPGQGYTGELFF

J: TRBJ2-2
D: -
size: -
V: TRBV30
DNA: TGTGCCTGGAGTATCGGGGGCACCGGGGAGCTGTTTTTT
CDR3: CAWSIGGTGELFF

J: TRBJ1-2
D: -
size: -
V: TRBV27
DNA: TGTGCCAGCAGTCTTTATGCCAACCGTGGCGGCTACACCTTC
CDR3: CASSLYANRGGYTF

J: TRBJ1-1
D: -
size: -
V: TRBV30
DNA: TGTGCCTGGAGGGGGGCCCCGGAAACTTTCTTT
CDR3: CAWRGAPETFF

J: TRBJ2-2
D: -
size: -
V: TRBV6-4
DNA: TGTGCCAGCAGTGACTCGAGGGACTTCGGGGAGCTGTTTTTT
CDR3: CASSDSRDFGELFF

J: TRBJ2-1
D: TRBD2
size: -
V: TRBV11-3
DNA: TGTGCCAGCAGCTCCATATCCACCACTCCTAGCGGGGGGGCCTTGAATGAGCAGTTCTTC
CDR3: CASSSISTTPSGGALNEQFF

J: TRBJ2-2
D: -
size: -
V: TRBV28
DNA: TGTGCCAGCAGTTCGCCTCCGGGACACCGCCGGGAGCTGTTTTTT
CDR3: CASSSPPGHRRELFF

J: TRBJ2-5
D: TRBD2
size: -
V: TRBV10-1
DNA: TGCGCCAGCAGTGAGACCGGGGGGCAAGAGACCCAGTACTTC
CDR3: CASSETGGQETQYF